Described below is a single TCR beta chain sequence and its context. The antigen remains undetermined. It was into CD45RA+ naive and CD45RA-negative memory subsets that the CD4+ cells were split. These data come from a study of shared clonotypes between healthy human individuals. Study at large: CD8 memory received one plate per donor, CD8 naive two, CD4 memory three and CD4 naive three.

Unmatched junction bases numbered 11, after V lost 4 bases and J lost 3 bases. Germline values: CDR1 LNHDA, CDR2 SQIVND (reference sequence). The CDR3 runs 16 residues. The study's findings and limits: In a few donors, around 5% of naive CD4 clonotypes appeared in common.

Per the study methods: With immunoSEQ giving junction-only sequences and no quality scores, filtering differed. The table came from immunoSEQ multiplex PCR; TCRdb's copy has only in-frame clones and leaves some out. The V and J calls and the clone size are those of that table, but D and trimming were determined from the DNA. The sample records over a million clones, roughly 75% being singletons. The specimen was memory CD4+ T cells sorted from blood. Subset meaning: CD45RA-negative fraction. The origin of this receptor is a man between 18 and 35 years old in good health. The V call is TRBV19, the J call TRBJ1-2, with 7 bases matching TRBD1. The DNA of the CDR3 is TGTGCCAGTAGTACGTTCCTCGGCAGGGGGGACTATGGCTACACCTTC. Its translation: CASSTFLGRGDYGYTF.